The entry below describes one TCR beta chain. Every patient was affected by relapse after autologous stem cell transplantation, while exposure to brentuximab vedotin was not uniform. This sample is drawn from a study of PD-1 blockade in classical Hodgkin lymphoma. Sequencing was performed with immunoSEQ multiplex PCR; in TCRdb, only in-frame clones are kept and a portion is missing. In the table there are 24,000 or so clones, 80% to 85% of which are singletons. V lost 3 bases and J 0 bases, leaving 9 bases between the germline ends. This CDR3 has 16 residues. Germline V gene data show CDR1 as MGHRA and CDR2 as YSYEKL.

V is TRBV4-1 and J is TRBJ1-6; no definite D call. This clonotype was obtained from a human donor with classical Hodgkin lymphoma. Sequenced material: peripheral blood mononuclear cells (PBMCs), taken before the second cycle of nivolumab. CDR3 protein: CASSQGKNSYNSPLHF. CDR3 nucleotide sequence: TGCGCCAGCAGCCAGGGAAAAAACTCCTATAATTCACCCCTCCACTTT.